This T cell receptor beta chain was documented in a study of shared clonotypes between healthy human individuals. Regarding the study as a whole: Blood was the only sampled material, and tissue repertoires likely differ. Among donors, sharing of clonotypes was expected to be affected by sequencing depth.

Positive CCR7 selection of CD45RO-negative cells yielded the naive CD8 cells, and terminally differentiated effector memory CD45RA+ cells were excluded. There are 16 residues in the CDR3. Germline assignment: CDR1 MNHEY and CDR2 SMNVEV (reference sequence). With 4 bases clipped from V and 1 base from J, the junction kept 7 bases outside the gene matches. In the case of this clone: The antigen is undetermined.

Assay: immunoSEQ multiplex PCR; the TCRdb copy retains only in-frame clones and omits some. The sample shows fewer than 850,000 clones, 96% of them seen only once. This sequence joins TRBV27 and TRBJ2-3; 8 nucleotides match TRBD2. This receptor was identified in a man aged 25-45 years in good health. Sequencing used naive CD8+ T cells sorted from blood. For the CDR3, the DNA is TGTGCCAGCAGTTCCGAAACTAGCGGACGCACAGATACGCAGTATTTT. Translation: CASSSETSGRTDTQYF.